This T cell receptor (beta chain) was captured by sequencing in a study of blood T cell repertoires in COVID-19. Study background: PBMCs, B-cell-depleted T cells, or T cells provided the cDNA or gDNA that made up the material.

In the original processing: Quantification of nucleated cells was approximated via reference gene primer amplification. Assay used: immunoSEQ multiplex PCR; TCRdb lists only in-frame clones, some missing. D and trimming come from the DNA, and the V and J calls and clone size come from that table. The repertoire includes approximately 45,000 clones, roughly 73% of them detected once, and about three fifths sits in the top ten. Sequencing was done on a sample of peripheral blood. The receptor's source is a man older than 75 with acute or convalescent COVID-19.

CDR3 nucleotides: TGTGCCAGCAGACTAAGCGGGAGGTACCCTTCGGGTGAGCAGTTCTTC. It codes for CASRLSGRYPSGEQFF. The chain employs TRBV7-2 and TRBJ2-1, with 9 nucleotides matching TRBD2. This CDR3 has 16 residues. Per the germline V gene, CDR1 is SGHTA and CDR2 is FQGNSA. V lost 6 bases and J lost 9; bases outside the gene matches: 15.